This TCR beta chain was retrieved from a study of cytomegalovirus exposure and HLA in healthy donors. General study results and limits: Rarity held for most TCR sequences, but there were some public TCRs that occurred in many donors. CMV serostatus was the sole immune exposure data available. The authors considered a cluster of highly shared sequence variants likely to be a sequencing artifact.

The donors were healthy bone marrow donors. The V and J ends lost 8 bases and 0 bases respectively, with 11 bases between them. The CDR3 has 15 residues. CDR1 SNHLY and CDR2 FYNNEI come from the germline V gene. The PCR employed 60 Vbeta primers together with 13 Jbeta primers. TCRdb's copy holds only in-frame clones and misses some; the assay was immunoSEQ multiplex PCR. The repertoire has about 110,000 clones, about two thirds of them found once; the top ten carry about 0.8%. With regard to this clone: The target antigen is unknown.

Material for sequencing was PBMCs. The clonotype originates from a boy younger than 18 in good health and CMV-seronegative. V is TRBV2 and J is TRBJ1-6, with TRBD1 as a possible D gene (6 bases). The CDR3 nucleotides read TGTGCCAGCTGCCGAGGGGGCTCCTATAATTCACCCCTCCACTTT. Translation: CASCRGGSYNSPLHF.